The present TCR beta chain was sequenced within a study of blood T cell repertoires in COVID-19. Study details: Acute-phase and convalescent COVID-19 samples originated in the United States, Italy and Spain. Sources were T cells, B-cell-depleted T cells, or PBMCs; the material itself was cDNA or gDNA.

Sequenced by immunoSEQ multiplex PCR; TCRdb stores in-frame clones only, minus some. The sample consists of 95,000 to 150,000 clones, roughly 84% of them appearing once. Membership in each cohort depended on participant-reported clinical history. The sequence was obtained from a woman aged 25-40 years who had recovered from COVID-19. Source material: PBMCs or T cells enriched from blood (not recorded which).

CDR3 amino acids: CASSLGLAETQYF. DNA for the CDR3: TGCGCCAGCAGCTTGGGACTAGCTGAGACCCAGTACTTC. The V gene is TRBV5-1, the J gene TRBJ2-5; 7 bases align to TRBD2. Germline CDR1 reads SGHRS; CDR2 reads YFSETQ. This CDR3 has 13 residues. Losses at the gene ends were 0 bases for V and 5 bases for J; bases not matched to a gene: 1. The whole variable domain, remainder taken from reference TRBV5-1 and TRBJ2-5, is KAGVTQTPRYLIKTRGQQVTLSCSPISGHRSVSWYQQTPGQGLQFLFEYFSETQRNKGNFPGRFSGRQFSNSRSEMNVSTLELGDSALYLCASSLGLAETQYFGPGTRLLVL.